The T cell receptor (beta chain) under discussion was sequenced for a study of blood T cell repertoires in COVID-19 (dated by TCRdb to 2018 to 2020). In the study overall: Samples covering the acute and convalescent phases of COVID-19 were provided by collaborators in the United States, Italy and Spain. Subjects who had been exposed to COVID-19, were actively infected with it, or had recovered from it provided the deeply sampled blood TCRbeta repertoires that made up the dataset. Where available, HLA class I and class II types were taken from metadata supplied by the sample provider and were not determined by assay-based typing. The material from the prospective study consisted of cDNA or gDNA derived from T cells, B-cell-depleted T cells, or PBMCs. A freely available public database, intended as a resource for researchers studying the immune response to SARS-CoV-2, is where the repertoires were released. The samples were drawn from two sources: the first 160 participants of the ongoing ImmuneRACE study, and approximately 1,300 subjects contributed by 6 global collaborators. A de-identified subject ID, COVID-19 status, age in years and sex were almost always included in the sample metadata. Broad study findings and their caveats: The quantity of clinical and demographic metadata differed by source and by participant and was supplied without curation.

Comments on this clone: Its antigen has not been determined. It has no much larger one-base neighbor in the sample; base qualities were not kept.

CDR1 and CDR2 are drawn from the germline V gene: MDHEN, SYDVKM. The V end loses 2 bases and the J end loses 6 bases, and a stretch of 15 bases separates them. The CDR3 measures 15 amino acids from cysteine to phenylalanine. Of the read, only the CDR3 DNA is kept; its 45 bases are in frame from base 1. The collaborating institutions used their own protocols to collect whole blood in K2EDTA tubes. For TCRbeta analysis, collaborators shipped samples as frozen whole blood, isolated PBMCs, or DNA extracted from either of those sample types. TCRbeta CDR3 regions were amplified from genomic DNA by means of the immunoSEQ Assay, a bias-controlled multiplex PCR. The authors' analysis ran thus. The number of nucleated cells in each sample was estimated by amplification of reference gene primers within the assay. To quantify the absolute abundance of each unique TCRbeta CDR3 rearrangement, sequence reads were collapsed and filtered. Productive Simpson clonality was computed per sample as the square root of Simpson's diversity index over productive rearrangements. TCRdb took over this immuneACCESS table, retaining in-frame rearrangements with V and J assigned. Such tables are incomplete; in checked studies, under half of the missing clones stem from an unresolved V gene, and the remainder is unexplained. That table furnishes V, J and clone size, whereas the DNA furnished D and trimming. This sample has 44,000 or so clones in its table, and 75% to 85% of those were observed once. In total, the top ten clones hold over 7% of the sample.

The rearranged chain carries TRBV28 and TRBJ2-3; TRBD2 could be the D gene, as 6 bases match. Sample: peripheral blood. The receptor was derived from a man at least 80 years old in a cohort sampled during active COVID-19. The DNA is as follows: TGTGCCAGCAGTTTAAGCCGGAGGGCCGGGGATACGCAGTATTTT. It specifies CASSLSRRAGDTQYF.